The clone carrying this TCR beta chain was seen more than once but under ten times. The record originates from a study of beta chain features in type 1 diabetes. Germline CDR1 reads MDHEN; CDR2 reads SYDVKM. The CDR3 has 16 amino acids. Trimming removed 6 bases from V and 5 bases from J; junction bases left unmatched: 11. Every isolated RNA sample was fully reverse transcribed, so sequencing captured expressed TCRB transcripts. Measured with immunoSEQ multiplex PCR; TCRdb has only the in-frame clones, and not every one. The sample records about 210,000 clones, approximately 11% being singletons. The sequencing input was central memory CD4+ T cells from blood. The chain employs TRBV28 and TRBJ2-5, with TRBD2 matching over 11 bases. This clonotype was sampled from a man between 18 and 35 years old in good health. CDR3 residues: CASRLAGVVWGETQYF. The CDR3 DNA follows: TGTGCCAGCAGACTAGCGGGAGTGGTCTGGGGGGAGACCCAGTACTTC.